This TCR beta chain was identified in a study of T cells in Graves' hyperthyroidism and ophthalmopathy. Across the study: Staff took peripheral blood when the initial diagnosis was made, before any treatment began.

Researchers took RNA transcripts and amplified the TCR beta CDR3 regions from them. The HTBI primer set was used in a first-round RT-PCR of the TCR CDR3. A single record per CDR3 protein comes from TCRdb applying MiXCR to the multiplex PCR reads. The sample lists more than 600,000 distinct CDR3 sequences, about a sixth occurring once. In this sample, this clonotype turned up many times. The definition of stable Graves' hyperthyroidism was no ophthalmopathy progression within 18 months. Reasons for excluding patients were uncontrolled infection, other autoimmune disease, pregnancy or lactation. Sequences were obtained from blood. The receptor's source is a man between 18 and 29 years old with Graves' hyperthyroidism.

The CDR3 spells CASSFVGGAYEQYF. The CDR3 DNA sequence: TGTGCCAGCAGCTTTGTTGGTGGGGCCTACGAGCAGTACTTC. V usage is TRBV7-2 and J usage is TRBJ2-7; D remains ambiguous. Germline V lookup: CDR1 SGHTA, CDR2 FQGNSA. CDR3 size: 14 residues. V was shortened by 3 bases and J by 2 bases, with 11 bases between the two germline ends.